The 23 T cell receptor beta chains below come from one sample, sequenced in a study of blood T cell repertoires in COVID-19. Profiled with immunoSEQ multiplex PCR; TCRdb holds only in-frame clones, not every one. The sample lists about 120,000 clones, 79% occurring once. Sequenced material: peripheral blood. The receptors were sampled from an elderly woman with acute or convalescent COVID-19.

The rearrangement links TRBV18 to TRBJ2-5, with D possibly TRBD1 on 6 matching bases. Trimming shortened V by 6 bases and J by 5 bases, and 16 bases separated the two germline ends. Per germline, CDR1 KGHSH and CDR2 LQKENI. The length of the CDR3 is 14 residues. The CDR3 coding sequence is TGTGCCAGCTCGCCCAGAACAGGGCTGGAGACCCAGTACTTC. Translated, it gives CASSPRTGLETQYF.

V is TRBV7-2 and J is TRBJ2-3, with 11 bases aligning to TRBD2. V gave up 5 bases and J gave up 5 bases; unmatched junction bases: 9. The CDR3 consists of 16 residues. Germline-derived CDR1 and CDR2 are SGHTA and FQGNSA. CDR3 region: CASSQNSGRAGDTQYF. In nucleotides, the CDR3 is TGTGCCAGCAGCCAAAATAGCGGGAGGGCCGGAGATACGCAGTATTTT.

This rearrangement joins TRBV19 to TRBJ2-3, with D perhaps matching TRBD2 (6 bases). V was pared by 7 bases and J by 4 bases, with 15 bases between. CDR1 and CDR2 from the germline V gene are LNHDA and SQIVND (reference sequence). The CDR3 runs to 14 residues. In DNA, the CDR3 is TGTGCCAGTAATGAACGCGGAGGGGCAGATACGCAGTATTTT. Its protein product is CASNERGGADTQYF. Together with reference TRBV19 and TRBJ2-3, the CDR3 gives the full variable domain: DGGITQSPKYLFRKEGQNVTLSCEQNLNHDAMYWYRQDPGQGLRLIYYSQIVNDFQKGDIAEGYSVSREKKESFPLTVTSAQKNPTAFYLCASNERGGADTQYFGPGTRLTVL.

This rearrangement joins TRBV5-4 to TRBJ2-7; TRBD1 matches 10 bases. The ends lost 0 bases at V and 3 bases at J; junction bases unmatched: 12. Germline V gene data show CDR1 as SGHNT and CDR2 as YYREEE (reference sequence). The CDR3 has 18 amino acids. This chain's CDR3 is CASSLAPLGTGVLYEQYF. The CDR3 bases are TGTGCCAGCAGCTTGGCTCCCTTAGGGACAGGGGTTCTCTACGAGCAGTACTTC.

V is TRBV5-4 and J is TRBJ2-7; 9 positions agree with TRBD2. The length of the CDR3 is 14 residues. J was trimmed by 6 bases and V by 5 bases; bases with no gene match: 9. Germline-derived CDR1 and CDR2 are SGHNT and YYREEE (reference sequence). CDR3 nucleotide sequence: TGTGCCAGCAGTCCTGGACTAGCGACAGTCGAGCAGTACTTC. Residues: CASSPGLATVEQYF.

The rearrangement joins TRBV5-1 to TRBJ2-7; D is perhaps TRBD1 (5 bases). The CDR3 length is 14 residues. The V and J ends lost 0 bases and 0 bases respectively, with 7 bases between them. Germline values: CDR1 SGHRS, CDR2 YFSETQ. The CDR3 DNA follows: TGCGCCAGCAGCTTGGGGGGCCTCTCCTACGAGCAGTACTTC. Translating it yields CASSLGGLSYEQYF. Full variable domain (rest looked up from reference TRBV5-1 and TRBJ2-7): KAGVTQTPRYLIKTRGQQVTLSCSPISGHRSVSWYQQTPGQGLQFLFEYFSETQRNKGNFPGRFSGRQFSNSRSEMNVSTLELGDSALYLCASSLGGLSYEQYFGPGTRLTVT.

The chain recombines TRBV2 with TRBJ1-2; D is unclear. Deletions cut 1 base from V and 3 bases from J, with 12 bases between. CDR1 is SNHLY and CDR2 is FYNNEI in the germline V gene. This CDR3 contains 15 residues. DNA of the CDR3: TGTGCCAGCAGTGAAGGGGCCGGTTGGGACTATGGCTACACCTTC. This codes for CASSEGAGWDYGYTF.

This clone occurred once. J is TRBJ2-1 and V is TRBV24-1, with a weak D call TRBD2 (5 bases). The CDR3 is 11 amino acids. V lost 10 bases, J lost 14 bases, and 17 bases lay in between. Looked up from germline, CDR1 is KGHDR and CDR2 is SFDVKD. The CDR3 reads CATAASGTKFF. The CDR3 nucleotides are TGTGCCACGGCGGCGAGCGGAACTAAGTTCTTC.

This chain links TRBV6-6 with TRBJ2-7; 8 positions agree with TRBD2. This CDR3 is built from 13 residues. Germline-derived CDR1 and CDR2 are MNHNY and SVGAGI (reference sequence). The J segment lost 2 bases and the V segment lost 8 bases, leaving 5 bases of the junction unmatched. The CDR3 sequence is CASRGGTAYEQYF. In DNA, the CDR3 is TGTGCCAGCCGGGGGGGCACCGCCTACGAGCAGTACTTC.

The gene calls are TRBV24-1 and TRBJ1-1; TRBD1 is a possible D gene (6 bases). Between the trimmed V and J ends, which lost 0 bases and 11 bases, there was a span of 9 bases. Germline CDR1 KGHDR, CDR2 SFDVKD. The CDR3 has 12 amino acids. The CDR3 DNA reads as TGTGCCACCAGTGATTTGTGGGGGCTGGCTTTCTTT. Its protein is CATSDLWGLAFF.

The CDR3 spells CATSRTGMDTEAFF. The CDR3 bases are TGTGCCACCAGCAGGACAGGGATGGACACTGAAGCTTTCTTT. The gene calls are TRBV15 and TRBJ1-1; 7 nucleotides line up with TRBD1. CDR3 size: 14 residues. Germline-derived CDR1 and CDR2 are LNHNV and YYDKDF (reference sequence). V shed 3 bases, J shed 3 bases, and the junction held 4 bases outside the gene matches.

The chain joins TRBV30 to TRBJ1-1; maybe TRBD1 (5 bases). The CDR3 contains 14 residues. V was cut by 0 bases and J by 11 bases, with 19 bases left in between. Germline CDR1 is GTSNPN and CDR2 is SVGIG (reference sequence). CDR3 in DNA: TGTGCCTGGAGTGTACCAGAGGCTCCCAAGGGGGCTTTCTTT. This encodes CAWSVPEAPKGAFF.

The chain couples TRBV5-1 to TRBJ2-1, with 7 nucleotides matching TRBD1. Germline assignment: CDR1 SGHRS and CDR2 YFSETQ. This CDR3 comprises 13 residues. J gave up 10 bases and V 4 bases, and 8 bases lay outside the gene matches. Here the CDR3 reads CASSAQGQGEQFF. CDR3 coding DNA: TGCGCCAGCAGCGCACAGGGGCAGGGGGAGCAGTTCTTC.

This rearrangement joins TRBV27 to TRBJ2-7; 14 bases fit TRBD2. J lost 3 bases, V lost 2 bases, and 0 bases had no gene match. This CDR3 comprises 15 residues. Germline V gene sequence: CDR1 MNHEY, CDR2 SMNVEV (reference sequence). CDR3 sequence reads: CASSLGTSGSYEQYF. CDR3 DNA sequence: TGTGCCAGCAGTTTAGGGACTAGCGGGAGCTACGAGCAGTACTTC.

The chain's CDR3 is CASSSRPGGGIGGYEQYF. CDR3 sequence (DNA): TGTGCCAGCAGCTCTCGCCCGGGGGGCGGGATTGGGGGCTACGAGCAGTACTTC. The V and J genes are TRBV7-2 and TRBJ2-7, with D maybe TRBD2 (7 bases). The CDR3 spans 18 residues. Trimming shortened V by 4 bases and J by 3 bases, and 25 bases separated the two germline ends. Germline CDR1 and CDR2: SGHTA and FQGNSA.

This sequence joins TRBV5-4 and TRBJ1-1; D is perhaps TRBD1 (6 bases). The germline V and J ends were trimmed by 4 bases and 4 bases, with 11 bases remaining between them. In germline, CDR1 is SGHNT, CDR2 YYREEE (reference sequence). The CDR3 sequence is 13 residues long. The DNA of the CDR3 is TGTGCCAGCAGCGAAGGCAGGGGCACTGAAGCTTTCTTT. Translating it yields CASSEGRGTEAFF.

This clone appeared a few times. This chain connects TRBV7-9 to TRBJ1-1; TRBD1 agrees at 9 bases. Germline CDR1 SEHNR, CDR2 FQNEAQ (reference sequence). V lost 1 base to trimming and J lost 11 bases; unmatched junction nucleotides: 11. The CDR3 has 15 amino acids. The CDR3 protein is CASSLVAGDRDCAFF. In DNA, the CDR3 is TGTGCCAGCAGCTTAGTGGCCGGGGACAGGGATTGCGCTTTCTTT.

This clone was seen more than once but under ten times. The chain couples TRBV7-2 to TRBJ1-1, with D unresolved. The CDR3 extends over 15 amino acids. Trimming removed 1 base from V and 2 bases from J, with 11 bases in between. CDR1 SGHTA and CDR2 FQGNSA come from the germline V gene. The chain's CDR3 is CASSLVVGPNTEAFF. The CDR3 nucleotides are TGTGCCAGCAGCTTAGTAGTGGGCCCAAACACTGAAGCTTTCTTT. The full variable domain, completed using reference TRBV7-2 and TRBJ1-1, is GAGVSQSPSNKVTEKGKDVELRCDPISGHTALYWYRQSLGQGLEFLIYFQGNSAPDKSGLPSDRFSAERTGGSVSTLTIQRTQQEDSAVYLCASSLVVGPNTEAFFGQGTRLTVV.

The rearrangement uses TRBV6-9 and TRBJ1-1; tentatively, D is TRBD1 (5 bases). Germline lookup yields CDR1 MNHGY and CDR2 SVAAGI. V gave up 4 bases and J gave up 4 bases, with 13 bases separating them. There are 14 residues in the CDR3. CDR3 residues: CASSSTGRGTEAFF. CDR3 bases: TGTGCCAGCAGTTCCACAGGAAGGGGCACTGAAGCTTTCTTT.

The rearrangement joins TRBV5-4 to TRBJ2-7; 7 bases map to TRBD1. Germline V lookup: CDR1 SGHNT, CDR2 YYREEE (reference sequence). V was pared by 4 bases and J by 5 bases, with 12 bases of the junction left unmatched. This CDR3 has 15 amino acids. CDR3 in amino acids: CASSERQGKGDEQYF. The DNA of the CDR3 is TGTGCCAGCAGCGAAAGACAGGGAAAGGGAGACGAGCAGTACTTC.

This clone was counted a single time. The chain combines TRBV4-3 with TRBJ2-3; unclear D gene. Germline V gene lookup returns CDR1 LGHNA and CDR2 YSLEER. Trimming removed 0 bases at V and 0 bases at J, with 7 bases between. There are 15 residues in the CDR3. CDR3 sequence reads: CASSQDWASTDTQYF. The CDR3 DNA reads as TGCGCCAGCAGCCAAGATTGGGCTAGCACAGATACGCAGTATTTT.

This clone was seen a single time. The chain has TRBV11-1 and TRBJ2-2; perhaps TRBD2 as D (5 bases). This CDR3 contains 15 residues. Between the trimmed V and J ends, which lost 2 bases and 5 bases, there was a span of 12 bases. Germline-derived CDR1 and CDR2 are SGHAT and FQDESV (reference sequence). The CDR3 DNA reads TGTGCCAGCAGCTTAAGAGGGATATGGACCGGGGAGCTGTTTTTT. Amino acids: CASSLRGIWTGELFF.

V is TRBV27 and J is TRBJ2-3, with D perhaps matching TRBD1 (6 bases). Germline V gene data show CDR1 as MNHEY and CDR2 as SMNVEV (reference sequence). Trimming pared 3 bases from V and 1 base from J, leaving 17 bases between. The CDR3 sequence is 17 residues long. This CDR3 reads CASSFGIPGHGTDTQYF. DNA of the CDR3: TGTGCCAGCAGTTTCGGCATTCCGGGACACGGCACAGATACGCAGTATTTT.